This T cell receptor beta chain was profiled in a study of CD8 T cells in ankylosing spondylitis (dated by TCRdb to 2016 to 2017). Background on the whole study: The study set out to find disease-linked TCR variants by profiling T cell receptor beta repertoires in ankylosing spondylitis patients and healthy donors. The whole study cohort included 108 healthy donors and 25 ankylosing spondylitis patients. Peripheral blood was sampled, and synovial fluid was additionally collected from ankylosing spondylitis patients. General findings and caveats noted by the study authors: A TCR beta motif of 7 or 8 highly homologous amino acid variants appeared characteristic of blood from ankylosing spondylitis patients. According to the report, matched synovial fluid samples from ankylosing spondylitis patients were significantly enriched for the disease-linked clones. Some motif variants were previously reported in synovial fluid and blood of reactive arthritis patients, suggesting common disease-initiation mechanisms. A CD8+ phenotype was shown by the disease-linked clones, which were found at relatively low frequencies in peripheral blood.

The instrument given in TCRdb is Illumina HiSeq 2500. Quantitative 5'-RACE with molecular barcodes was used to prepare TCR beta libraries. As for the original processing: A new computational method based on a probabilistic model of VDJ rearrangement was used to identify disease-linked TCR variants. TCRdb itself trimmed the public reads at Q25 with fastp, ran MiXCR and retained productive beta chains. Every CDR3 protein is listed once, alongside the most common genes and DNA of its rows. These V and J calls rely on TCRdb rather than the paper's analysis. The sample yields about 250,000 distinct CDR3 sequences; roughly a third were counted once. Approximately 4.4% of the sample comes from the top ten. Of note for this clonotype: Its antigen remains undetermined. No base-level quality is on record; no much larger clone is a single base apart.

This TCR derives from a male donor with ankylosing spondylitis or in good health (not recorded which). The sequencing sample was made of blood, either unsorted or a sorted T cell fraction (not recorded which).

The CDR3: CSAMVAASIGPQHF. At the DNA level, the sequence is TGCAGTGCCATGGTCGCAGCTTCCATTGGGCCCCAGCATTTT. This chain joins TRBV20-1 to TRBJ1-5; the D segment cannot be called with confidence. Measured from the cysteine to the phenylalanine, the CDR3 is 14 residues long. CDR3 DNA only is kept here, 42 bases in frame from base 1. A distance of 21 bases separates the germline ends of V and J, which lose 6 bases and 9 bases respectively. The germline V gene (reference sequence) provides CDR1 DFQATT and CDR2 SNEGSKA.